The subject of this entry is one T cell receptor (beta chain). The sample holds many counts of this clonotype. The clone's antigen remains unknown. No per-base quality is available; no much larger clone lies one base away. For repertoire sequencing, the TCR beta CDR3 regions were amplified from RNA transcripts. A first-round RT-PCR used HTBI primers with the Qiagen OneStep RT-PCR kit, followed by a second-round multiplex PCR, size selection and purification. Libraries were sequenced paired-end with 100 bp reads on an Illumina HiSeq2000. On the authors' methods: SOAPnuke was used to process the reads, throwing out any read that had adapters, had uncalled bases, had a mean Phred below 15, or lacked an exact constant-primer or identifier match. High-quality paired reads were merged with COPE v1.2.5. Unique nucleotide sequences were defined as clonotypes and aligned to IMGT TRB V, D and J references using MiTCR v1.1. The analysis was limited to V-J combinations with a frequency above 0.0001, which together covered 99.2% of repertoires. For each V-J combination, a TCR clonal expansion and chaos score was defined as the ratio of F50 clonal expansion to chaos observed in the TCRdist matrix. Welch's t-statistics and random forest were used to reduce features to some 13 V-J combinations, which were fed into a naive Bayes classifier. The Morisita-Horn index was used to measure how similar the thyroid and blood repertoires were. Through fastp at Q25 and MiXCR, TCRdb rebuilt clones from the public reads, retaining in-frame beta chains. Merged by CDR3 protein, the rows form single entries marked with the most common genes and DNA. These V and J calls are TCRdb output, not the study's own analysis. The table for this sample lists roughly 420,000 distinct CDR3 sequences; roughly 20% of them were counted only once. The ten most abundant clones make up approximately 3% of the sample.

The sample comes from a study of Graves' ophthalmopathy and Graves' hyperthyroidism (dated by TCRdb to the late 2010s). Turning to the overall study: Peripheral blood was collected at initial diagnosis, prior to any treatment. In total, under 150 blood samples were TCR-sequenced: 40 to 45 ophthalmopathy, some 80 hyperthyroidism and around 17 hyperthyroidism-to-ophthalmopathy patients. For training and testing, the approximately 92 patients in the discovery cohort were randomly divided in a 7:3 ratio. Following sample collection, hyperthyroidism patients were given methimazole at a starting dose of 30 mg daily, and ophthalmopathy patients were given high-dose intravenous methylprednisolone. A discovery set of 100 patients (roughly 41 ophthalmopathy, 60 or so stable hyperthyroidism) was enrolled to explore V-J signatures distinguishing ophthalmopathy from hyperthyroidism. T-cell repertoires of thyroid tissue and blood were compared in 5 or 6 hyperthyroidism patients. An independent validation cohort was composed of roughly 19 hyperthyroidism patients and over 15 patients who later progressed from hyperthyroidism to ophthalmopathy. The study used TCR beta repertoire signatures to distinguish Graves' ophthalmopathy from Graves' hyperthyroidism and to predict progression to ophthalmopathy. Overall study outcomes, separate from this receptor: Sample size was not predetermined statistically, and investigators were not blinded to group allocation. Ophthalmopathy was separated from stable hyperthyroidism by the 13-signature model with 87.88% sensitivity and about 81% specificity in cross-validation and with 80%/75% in the test set. In validation, the model predicted ophthalmopathy progression with 55% to 71% sensitivity and roughly 72% specificity; about a dozen predicted patients were CT-confirmed with GO in a median of approximately 6.5 months. Among expanded thyroid clonotypes with frequency above 0.001, most also showed up in blood, which suggests that blood repertoires may reflect the thyroid immune response.

In the germline V gene (reference sequence), CDR1 corresponds to DFQATT and CDR2 to SNEGSKA. From the cysteine through the phenylalanine, the CDR3 covers 13 amino acids. The CDR3 DNA has 39 bases and is translated from base 1. V is clipped by 3 bases and J by 6 bases, and the sequence between their germline boundaries is 15 bases long. Hyperthyroidism was considered stable if no progression to ophthalmopathy occurred within 18 months of follow-up. Patients with hyperthyroidism were aged 18 to 65 years, had been newly diagnosed, and had a disease duration of less than 2 months. Anyone with other autoimmune diseases, uncontrolled infections, pregnancy or lactation was excluded from the study. Diagnosis was based on clinical symptoms, serum thyroxine, TRAb, thyroid ultrasound and orbital computed tomography. Using Ficoll-Paque density gradient centrifugation, PBMCs were isolated from 8.5 to 10 ml of fresh peripheral blood. Total RNA was extracted using Trizol reagent, and RNA quality was checked on an Agilent 2100 Bioanalyzer.

The sequence joins TRBV20-1 to TRBJ2-7; TRBD2 is a possible D gene, resting on 5 matching bases. The clonotype was recovered from a woman in her late teens or twenties with stable Graves' hyperthyroidism. Donor details come from another sample of the same person, matched by shared clones. The specimen was peripheral blood. The CDR3 reads CSASGLAGIEQYF. The DNA reads TGCAGTGCTAGCGGGCTAGCAGGCATCGAGCAGTACTTC.